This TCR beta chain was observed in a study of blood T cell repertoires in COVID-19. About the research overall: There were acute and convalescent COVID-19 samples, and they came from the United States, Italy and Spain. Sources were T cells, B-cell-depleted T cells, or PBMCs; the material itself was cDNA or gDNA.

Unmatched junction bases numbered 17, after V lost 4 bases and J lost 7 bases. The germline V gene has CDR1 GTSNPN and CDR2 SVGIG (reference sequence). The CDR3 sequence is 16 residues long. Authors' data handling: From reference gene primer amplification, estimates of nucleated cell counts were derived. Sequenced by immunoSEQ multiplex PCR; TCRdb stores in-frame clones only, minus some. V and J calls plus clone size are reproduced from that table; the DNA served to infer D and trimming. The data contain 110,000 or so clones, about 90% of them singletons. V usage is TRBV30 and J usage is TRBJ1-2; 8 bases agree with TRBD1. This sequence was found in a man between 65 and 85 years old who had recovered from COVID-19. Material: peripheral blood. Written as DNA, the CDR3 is TGTGCCTGGACTCACTATAGACCCCAGGGGGCGCGTGGCTACACCTTC. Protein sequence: CAWTHYRPQGARGYTF.